Each of the 5 T cell receptor beta chains below was sequenced from the same sample in a study of T cell responses to AZD1222 COVID-19 vaccine (dated by TCRdb to the early 2020s). To prepare the library, the immunoSEQ multiplex PCR assay was applied. Not all clones reach the TCRdb copy of this immuneACCESS table, which keeps in-frame sequences only. Checked studies attribute under half of the gap to unresolved V genes and leave the rest unexplained. This sample is represented by approximately 150,000 clones; roughly nine tenths of them were singletons. The ten largest clonotypes hold 7.5% to 9.5% of the sample. The time point label for this specimen denotes: about 28 days (+/-7) after the second vaccine dose. The treatment or condition label here, explained by the study, means: meningococcal conjugate vaccine given as trial control. The sequences come from peripheral blood, collected 28 days after the second dose of the MenACWY control vaccine. The receptors come from an adult who received the MenACWY meningococcal vaccine as a control.

The V call is TRBV18, the J call TRBJ2-3; D is unresolved. In germline, CDR1 is KGHSH, CDR2 LQKENI. The germline V and J ends were trimmed by 0 bases and 4 bases, with 5 bases remaining between them. CDR3 length: 13 residues. This CDR3 reads CASSPPMADTQYF. The CDR3 DNA sequence: TGTGCCAGCTCACCACCGATGGCAGATACGCAGTATTTT.

The chain links TRBV23-1 to TRBJ2-1; a possible D gene is TRBD1 (6 bases). TRBV23-1 is known as an ORF, though its function is uncertain. The CDR3 consists of 14 residues. V was trimmed by 8 bases and J by 5 bases, leaving 16 bases between them. Here the CDR3 DNA reads TGCGCCAGCCGCCCGGGACAAATAAACAATGAGCAGTTCTTC. Protein product: CASRPGQINNEQFF.

The gene calls are TRBV4-1 and TRBJ2-2; D is perhaps TRBD1 or TRBD2 (5 bases each). The CDR3 is 15 residues long. V was clipped by 4 bases and J by 1 base, with 10 bases between them. Germline assignment: CDR1 MGHRA and CDR2 YSYEKL. CDR3 nucleotides: TGCGCCAGCAGCCCCGGGACGGTGAACACCGGGGAGCTGTTTTTT. This encodes CASSPGTVNTGELFF.

The chain recombines TRBV12-3 or TRBV12-4 with TRBJ2-7; D may be TRBD2 (6 bases). This CDR3 is built from 12 residues. V was cut by 6 bases and J by 0 bases, with 6 bases left in between. CDR3 bases: TGTGCCAGCAGGCGGGACTCCTACGAGCAGTACTTC. It codes for CASRRDSYEQYF.

The chain joins TRBV12-5 to TRBJ2-5; 8 bases map to TRBD2. The V gene's germline CDR1 is LGHNT and CDR2 FRNRAP. Trimming cost V 3 bases and J 0 bases; bases outside gene matches: 0. This CDR3 is 14 amino acids long. The CDR3 reads CASGFGGDQETQYF. DNA of the CDR3: TGTGCTAGTGGTTTCGGGGGGGACCAAGAGACCCAGTACTTC.